Following are 5 T cell receptor beta chains from one sample sequenced in a study of post-analysis software for immune sequencing data. Whole-study results and caveats: Among a few TRBV segments more frequent in patients than controls were TRBV5-6, TRBV5-1 and TRBV20-1.

Antigen specificity for these receptors is unknown. Unique molecular identifiers were built into the TCR beta cDNA libraries. In TCRdb, the PCR reads were re-called with MiXCR into one record per CDR3 protein. The table lists 250,000 to 300,000 distinct CDR3 sequences, 35% to 40% of them singletons. Sequenced sample: blood. These receptors were collected from a girl aged 5-17 years with multiple sclerosis.

As regards this clonotype: A read error may explain this, as a much larger clone is one base away. The chain is built from TRBV11-2 and TRBJ2-3; D gene uncertain. The CDR3 is 15 amino acids. Deletions cut 11 bases from V and 0 bases from J, with 18 bases between. Germline CDR1 is SGHAT and CDR2 is FQNNGV. The CDR3 loop is CAGTITGASTDTQYF. CDR3 DNA sequence: TGTGCCGGCACCATCACCGGTGCTAGCACAGATACGCAGTATTTT.

V gene TRBV20-1 combines with J gene TRBJ1-1; TRBD1 matches at 7 bases. This CDR3 contains 15 residues. CDR1 is DFQATT and CDR2 is SNEGSKA in the germline V gene (reference sequence). Losses at the gene ends were 6 bases for V and 0 bases for J; bases not matched to a gene: 10. The CDR3, as DNA: TGCAGTGCCCCTAGACAGGGCTCAATGAACACTGAAGCTTTCTTT. Translated, it gives CSAPRQGSMNTEAFF.

The chain combines TRBV4-1 with TRBJ2-1, with 12 bases aligning to TRBD2. This CDR3 is built from 21 residues. J lost 2 bases, V lost 4 bases, and 18 bases had no gene match. Germline-derived CDR1 and CDR2 are MGHRA and YSYEKL. The CDR3 region is CASSPGGGPSGGAVTYNEQFF. For the CDR3, the DNA is TGCGCCAGCAGCCCCGGTGGAGGTCCTAGCGGGGGGGCAGTGACCTACAATGAGCAGTTCTTC.

There are many counts of this clonotype. This chain joins TRBV12-3 or TRBV12-4 and TRBJ1-5; D call uncertain. This CDR3 contains 14 residues. Between the trimmed V and J ends, which lost 6 bases and 9 bases, there was a span of 18 bases. The CDR3 DNA follows: TGTGCCAGCAGCCTGAACCTCCAAGCTCGGCCCCAGCATTTT. Residues: CASSLNLQARPQHF.

In this sample, this clonotype turned up many times. J is TRBJ2-4 and V is TRBV4-2; 7 bases align to TRBD2. Unmatched junction bases numbered 6, after V lost 4 bases and J lost 0 bases. The CDR3 covers 16 residues. From germline, CDR1 is LGHNA and CDR2 YNFKEQ. The CDR3 spells CASSPLGGGAKNIQYF. The CDR3 DNA reads TGTGCCAGCAGCCCTCTGGGGGGGGGAGCCAAAAACATTCAGTACTTC.